Detailed here is one T cell receptor (beta chain). These data come from a study of T cells in Graves' hyperthyroidism and ophthalmopathy. Researchers amplified the TCR beta CDR3 regions from RNA transcripts. Using the HTBI primer set, a first-round RT-PCR was run on the TCR CDR3. TCRdb called the multiplex PCR reads again in MiXCR, with one record for every CDR3 protein. The sample has 300,000 to 400,000 distinct CDR3 sequences, 15% to 20% seen once. The sequencing input was blood. The TCR sequence derives from a woman aged 45-65 years with Graves' hyperthyroidism.

The CDR3 spells CASSTQGETTHQPQHF. CDR3 bases: TGTGCCAGCAGTACCCAAGGGGAGACCACACATCAGCCCCAGCATTTT. The chain employs TRBV27 and TRBJ1-5, with a weak D call TRBD1 (5 bases). Germline V gene sequence: CDR1 MNHEY, CDR2 SMNVEV (reference sequence). CDR3 length equals 16 residues. V dropped 5 bases and J dropped 5 bases, with 19 bases sitting between them.